The 8 T cell receptor beta chains in this list originate from one sample, sequenced in a study of vaccination and CD4 T cells after COVID-19. These TCRs' antigens remain unknown. The Oncomine TCR Beta short-read assay generated sequence data from the DNA of cultured CD4+ T cells. A single record per CDR3 protein comes from TCRdb applying MiXCR to the PCR reads. In the table there are approximately 10,000 distinct CDR3 sequences, 66% of which are singletons. Sample treatment: roughly 10-day PBMC culture with coronavirus spike peptide pools or control peptides (ViraFEST assay). Material: CD4+ T cells from blood, cultured in vitro. These receptors were obtained from a human donor who had recovered from COVID-19.

The chain recombines TRBV7-3 with TRBJ2-2; either TRBD1 or TRBD2 may fit D (5 bases each). Trimming stripped 1 base from V and 3 bases from J, with 6 bases between. Germline CDR1 SGHTA, CDR2 FQGTGA. CDR3 length: 14 amino acids. The CDR3 region is CASSLRGDTGELFF. The CDR3 nucleotides are TGTGCCAGCAGCTTAAGAGGGGACACCGGGGAGCTGTTTTTT.

V and J are TRBV29-1 and TRBJ2-1, with 7 bases lining up with TRBD1. Unmatched junction bases numbered 10, after V lost 7 bases and J lost 7 bases. Germline lookup yields CDR1 SQVTM and CDR2 ANQGSEA. The CDR3 consists of 13 residues. The CDR3 here is CSASSTQGNEQFF. Here the CDR3 DNA reads TGCAGCGCGTCATCAACACAGGGGAATGAGCAGTTCTTC.

The chain carries TRBV20-1 and TRBJ2-6, with unresolved D. The CDR3 is 16 amino acids. V was shortened by 5 bases and J by 3 bases, with 17 bases between the two germline ends. CDR1 and CDR2 (germline): DFQATT, SNEGSKA (reference sequence). For the CDR3, the DNA is TGCAGTGCTCCTCCCCGGACCGGTCTTGGGGCCAACGTCCTGACTTTC. Translation gives CSAPPRTGLGANVLTF.

Only a few counts were recorded for this clonotype. J is TRBJ1-2 and V is TRBV5-1; D not resolved. V was clipped by 4 bases and J by 4 bases, with 14 bases between them. CDR3 length: 14 residues. Germline V lookup: CDR1 SGHRS, CDR2 YFSETQ. Here the CDR3 DNA reads TGCGCCAGCAGCCCCGGCGGGGAAATCTATGGCTACACCTTC. Protein product: CASSPGGEIYGYTF. The full variable domain, with the rest looked up from reference TRBV5-1 and TRBJ1-2, is KAGVTQTPRYLIKTRGQQVTLSCSPISGHRSVSWYQQTPGQGLQFLFEYFSETQRNKGNFPGRFSGRQFSNSRSEMNVSTLELGDSALYLCASSPGGEIYGYTFGSGTRLTVV.

The genes are TRBV12-3 or TRBV12-4 and TRBJ1-6; D unresolved. The CDR3 loop spans 12 amino acids. V lost 1 base and J 14 bases, leaving 9 bases between the germline ends. CDR3 sequence: CASSLGLITLHF. The CDR3 region has the DNA TGTGCCAGCAGTTTAGGACTAATCACCCTCCACTTT.

V is TRBV7-8 and J is TRBJ2-7, with D perhaps given as TRBD1 or TRBD2 (5 bases each). The CDR3 contains 17 residues. Germline V CDR1 and CDR2: SGHVS, FQNEAQ. The V and J ends lost 1 base and 5 bases respectively, with 21 bases between them. The DNA of the CDR3 is TGTGCCAGCAGCTTAGTCTCTTGGGGGAACCCTCTCCACGAGCAGTACTTC. Its translation is CASSLVSWGNPLHEQYF.

The chain recombines TRBV20-1 with TRBJ1-5; D gene ambiguous. V shed 4 bases and J shed 5 bases, with 15 bases lying between them. The germline CDR1 and CDR2 sequences are DFQATT and SNEGSKA (reference sequence). CDR3 length: 14 amino acids. The CDR3 bases are TGCAGTGCTATAGTGATTGAAGGGCATCAGCCCCAGCATTTT. This sequence encodes CSAIVIEGHQPQHF.

This chain's CDR3 is CASSTGTNTGELFF. CDR3 DNA sequence: TGTGCCAGCAGTACCGGGACAAACACCGGGGAGCTGTTTTTT. The chain is built from TRBV6-1 and TRBJ2-2; perhaps TRBD1 as D (6 bases). Deletions cut 5 bases from V and 2 bases from J, with 9 bases between. CDR3 length: 14 residues. The germline CDR1 and CDR2 sequences are MNHNS and SASEGT.